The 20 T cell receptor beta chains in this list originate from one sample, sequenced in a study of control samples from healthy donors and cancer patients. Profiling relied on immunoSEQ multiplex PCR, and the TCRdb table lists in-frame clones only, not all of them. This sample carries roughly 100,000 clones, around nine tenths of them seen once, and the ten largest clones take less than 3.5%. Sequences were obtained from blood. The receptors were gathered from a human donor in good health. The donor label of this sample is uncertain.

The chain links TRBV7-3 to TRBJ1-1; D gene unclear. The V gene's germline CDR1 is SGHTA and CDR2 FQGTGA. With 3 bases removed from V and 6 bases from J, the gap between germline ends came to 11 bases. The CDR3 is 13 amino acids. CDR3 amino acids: CASSFPGMAEAFF. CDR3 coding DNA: TGTGCCAGCAGCTTTCCGGGTATGGCTGAAGCTTTCTTT.

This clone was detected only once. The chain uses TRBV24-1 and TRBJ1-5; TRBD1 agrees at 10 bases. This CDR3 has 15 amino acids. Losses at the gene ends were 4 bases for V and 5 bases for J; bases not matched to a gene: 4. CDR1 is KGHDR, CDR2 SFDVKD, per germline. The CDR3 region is CATSDPDRGDQPQHF. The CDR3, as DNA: TGTGCCACCAGTGACCCGGACAGGGGGGATCAGCCCCAGCATTTT.

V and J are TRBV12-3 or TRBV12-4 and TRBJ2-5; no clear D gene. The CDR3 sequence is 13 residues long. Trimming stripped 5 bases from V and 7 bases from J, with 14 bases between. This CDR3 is CASSPDPLGTQYF. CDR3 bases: TGTGCCAGCAGTCCTGACCCTCTGGGGACCCAGTACTTC.

DNA of the CDR3: TGTGCCAGCAGTTATGAGGAGGGGAGGATCGATGGCTACACCTTC. Amino acid sequence: CASSYEEGRIDGYTF. The chain employs TRBV6-6 and TRBJ1-2; a weak D match, TRBD1 (5 bases). The germline V gene has CDR1 MNHNY and CDR2 SVGAGI (reference sequence). V lost 3 bases to trimming and J lost 6 bases, with 17 bases between them. There are 15 residues in the CDR3.

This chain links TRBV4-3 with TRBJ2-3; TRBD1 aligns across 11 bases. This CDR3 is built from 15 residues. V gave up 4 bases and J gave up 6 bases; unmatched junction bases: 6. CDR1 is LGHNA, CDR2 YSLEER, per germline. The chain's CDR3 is CASSLSGQGDDTQYF. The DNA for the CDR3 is TGCGCCAGCAGCCTCTCGGGACAGGGGGATGATACGCAGTATTTT.

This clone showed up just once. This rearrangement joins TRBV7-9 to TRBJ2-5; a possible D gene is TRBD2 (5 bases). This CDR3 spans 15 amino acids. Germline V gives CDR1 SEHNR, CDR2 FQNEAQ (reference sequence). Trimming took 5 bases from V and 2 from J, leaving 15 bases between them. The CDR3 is CASSRGPRAQETQYF. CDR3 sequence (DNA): TGTGCCAGCAGCCGCGGGCCACGGGCACAAGAGACCCAGTACTTC.

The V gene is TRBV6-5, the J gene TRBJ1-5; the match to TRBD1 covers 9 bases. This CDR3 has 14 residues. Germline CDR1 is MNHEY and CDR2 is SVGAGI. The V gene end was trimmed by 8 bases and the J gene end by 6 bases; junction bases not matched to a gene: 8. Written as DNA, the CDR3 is TGTGCCAGCGCCAACAGGGGGCTCGGTCAGCCCCAGCATTTT. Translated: CASANRGLGQPQHF.

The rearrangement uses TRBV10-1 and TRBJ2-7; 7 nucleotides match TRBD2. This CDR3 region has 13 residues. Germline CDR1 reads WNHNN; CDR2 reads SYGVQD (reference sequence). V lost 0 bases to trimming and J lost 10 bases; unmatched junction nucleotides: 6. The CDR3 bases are TGCGCCAGCAGTGAGTCAGCGGGGCTACCTCAGTACTTC. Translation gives CASSESAGLPQYF.

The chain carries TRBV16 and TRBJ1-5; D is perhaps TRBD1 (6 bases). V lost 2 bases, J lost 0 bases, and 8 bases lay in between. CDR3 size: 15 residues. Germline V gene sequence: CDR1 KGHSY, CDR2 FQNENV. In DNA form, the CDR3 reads TGTGCCAGCAGCCAACAGGGGATTAGCAATCAGCCCCAGCATTTT. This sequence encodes CASSQQGISNQPQHF.

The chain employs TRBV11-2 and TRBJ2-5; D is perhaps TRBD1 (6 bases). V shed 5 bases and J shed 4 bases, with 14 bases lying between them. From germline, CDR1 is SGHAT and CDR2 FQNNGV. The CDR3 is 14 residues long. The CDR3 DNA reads TGTGCCAGCAGCCCTCAGGGGAGCGGAGAGACCCAGTACTTC. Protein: CASSPQGSGETQYF.

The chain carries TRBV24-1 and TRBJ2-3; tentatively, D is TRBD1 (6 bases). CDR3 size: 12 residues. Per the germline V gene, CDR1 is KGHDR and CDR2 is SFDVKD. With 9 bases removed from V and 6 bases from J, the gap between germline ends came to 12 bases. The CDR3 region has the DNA TGTGCCACCGGCGGACAGACGGATACGCAGTATTTT. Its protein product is CATGGQTDTQYF.

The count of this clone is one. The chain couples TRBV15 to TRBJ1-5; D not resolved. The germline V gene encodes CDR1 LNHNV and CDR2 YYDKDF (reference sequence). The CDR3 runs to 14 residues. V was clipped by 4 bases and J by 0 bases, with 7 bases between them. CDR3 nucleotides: TGTGCCACCAGCAAGGGCCTTAGCAATCAGCCCCAGCATTTT. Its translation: CATSKGLSNQPQHF.

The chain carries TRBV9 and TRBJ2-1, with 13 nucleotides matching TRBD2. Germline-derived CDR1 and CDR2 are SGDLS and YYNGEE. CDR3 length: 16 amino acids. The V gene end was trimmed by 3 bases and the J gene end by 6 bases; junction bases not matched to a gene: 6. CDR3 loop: CASSDHGLAGVNEQFF. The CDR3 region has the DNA TGTGCCAGCAGCGACCACGGACTAGCGGGGGTCAATGAGCAGTTCTTC.

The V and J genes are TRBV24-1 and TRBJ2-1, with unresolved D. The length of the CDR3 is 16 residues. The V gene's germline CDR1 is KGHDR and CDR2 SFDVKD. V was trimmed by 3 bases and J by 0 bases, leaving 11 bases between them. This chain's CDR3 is CATSDASVSSYNEQFF. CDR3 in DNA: TGTGCCACCAGTGATGCAAGCGTTAGCTCCTACAATGAGCAGTTCTTC.

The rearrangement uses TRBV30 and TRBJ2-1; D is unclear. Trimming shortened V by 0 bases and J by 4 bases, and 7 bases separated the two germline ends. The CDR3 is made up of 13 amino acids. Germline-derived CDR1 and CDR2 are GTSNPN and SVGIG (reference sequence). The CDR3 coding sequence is TGTGCCTGGAGTGTACTGGGGTACAATGAGCAGTTCTTC. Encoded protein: CAWSVLGYNEQFF. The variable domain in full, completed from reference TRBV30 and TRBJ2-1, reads SQTIHQWPATLVQPVGSPLSLECTVEGTSNPNLYWYRQAAGRGLQLLFYSVGIGQISSEVPQNLSASRPQDRQFILSSKKLLLSDSGFYLCAWSVLGYNEQFFGPGTRLTVL.

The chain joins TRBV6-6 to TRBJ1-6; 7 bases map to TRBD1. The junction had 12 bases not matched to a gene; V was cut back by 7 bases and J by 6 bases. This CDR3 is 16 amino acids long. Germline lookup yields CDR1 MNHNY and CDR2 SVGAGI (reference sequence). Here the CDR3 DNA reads TGTGCCAGCACTCATACAAGGGACAGTCTTAATTCACCCCTCCACTTT. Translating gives CASTHTRDSLNSPLHF.

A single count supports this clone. CDR3 amino acids: CATSDLGEVTGELFF. The CDR3 nucleotides read TGTGCCACCAGTGATCTTGGCGAAGTCACCGGGGAGCTGTTTTTT. The J gene is TRBJ2-2, the V gene TRBV24-1, with D unresolved. The CDR3 length is 15 residues. In germline, CDR1 is KGHDR, CDR2 SFDVKD. With 3 bases removed from V and 4 bases from J, the gap between germline ends came to 11 bases.

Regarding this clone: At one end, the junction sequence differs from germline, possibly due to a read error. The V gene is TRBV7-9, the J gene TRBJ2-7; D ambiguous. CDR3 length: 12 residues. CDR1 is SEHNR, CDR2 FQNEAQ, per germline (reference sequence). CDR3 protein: CASRLDTYEQYF. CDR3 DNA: TGTGCCAGCAGATTAGATACCTACGAGCAGTACTTC.

CDR3: CASSLRSSGGWNEQFF. DNA of the CDR3: TGTGCCAGTAGTCTCCGCTCTAGCGGGGGCTGGAATGAGCAGTTCTTC. V usage is TRBV19 and J usage is TRBJ2-1, with 10 bases aligning to TRBD2. V dropped 5 bases and J dropped 7; count of bases not matched to a gene: 11. The CDR3 loop spans 16 amino acids. Germline CDR1 LNHDA, CDR2 SQIVND (reference sequence).

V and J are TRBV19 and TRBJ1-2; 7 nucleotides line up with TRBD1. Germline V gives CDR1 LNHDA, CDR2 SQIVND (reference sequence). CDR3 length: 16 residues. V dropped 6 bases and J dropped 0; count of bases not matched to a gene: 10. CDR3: CASRSDRVQANYGYTF. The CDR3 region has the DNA TGTGCCAGTAGGAGCGACAGGGTCCAAGCTAACTATGGCTACACCTTC.